This paragraph reports one T cell receptor beta chain. Authors' methods: The authors estimated nucleated cell counts from reference gene primer amplification. The assay was immunoSEQ multiplex PCR, and TCRdb's table has in-frame clones only and misses some. V and J calls and clone size are those listed in that table; D and trimming were worked out from the DNA. The table lists roughly 300,000 clones, around 87% of them singletons. The record originates from a study of blood T cell repertoires in COVID-19. In the study overall: Spain, Italy and the United States supplied samples that represented acute and convalescent COVID-19. PBMCs, B-cell-depleted T cells, or T cells provided the cDNA or gDNA that made up the material.

Deletions cut 3 bases from V and 4 bases from J, with 10 bases between. Germline CDR1 reads MNHEY; CDR2 reads SMNVEV (reference sequence). The CDR3 totals 13 residues. This TCR came from a woman between 50 and 59 years old who had recovered from COVID-19. V and J are TRBV27 and TRBJ2-7; unclear D gene. Sequencing was carried out using peripheral blood. CDR3 nucleotides: TGTGCCAGCAGTTTTGATTCCGGTTACGAGCAGTACTTC. Its translation: CASSFDSGYEQYF.